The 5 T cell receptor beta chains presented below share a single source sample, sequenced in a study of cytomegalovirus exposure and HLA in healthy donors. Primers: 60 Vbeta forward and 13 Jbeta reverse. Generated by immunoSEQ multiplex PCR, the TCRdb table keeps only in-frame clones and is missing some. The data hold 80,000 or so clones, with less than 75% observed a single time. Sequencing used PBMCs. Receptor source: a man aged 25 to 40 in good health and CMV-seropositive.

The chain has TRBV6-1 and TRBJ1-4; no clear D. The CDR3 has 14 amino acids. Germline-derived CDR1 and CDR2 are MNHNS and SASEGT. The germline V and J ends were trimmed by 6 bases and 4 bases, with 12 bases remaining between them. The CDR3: CASRHDEGNEKLFF. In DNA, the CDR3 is TGTGCCAGCAGACACGATGAGGGTAATGAAAAACTGTTTTTT.

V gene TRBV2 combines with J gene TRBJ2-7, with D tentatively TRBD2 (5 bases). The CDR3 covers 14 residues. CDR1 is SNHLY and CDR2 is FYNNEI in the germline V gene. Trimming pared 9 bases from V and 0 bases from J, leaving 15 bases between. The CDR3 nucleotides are TGTGCCAGGCGGGCTGATCCTAGCTCCTACGAGCAGTACTTC. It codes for CARRADPSSYEQYF.

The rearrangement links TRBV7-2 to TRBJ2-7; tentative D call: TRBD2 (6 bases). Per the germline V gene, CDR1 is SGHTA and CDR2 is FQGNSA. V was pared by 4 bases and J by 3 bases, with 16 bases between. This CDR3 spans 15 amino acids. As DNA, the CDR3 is TGTGCCAGCAGCTCATCGTGGGAGGCCGTCTACGAGCAGTACTTC. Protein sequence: CASSSSWEAVYEQYF. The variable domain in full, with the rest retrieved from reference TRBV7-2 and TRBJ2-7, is GAGVSQSPSNKVTEKGKDVELRCDPISGHTALYWYRQSLGQGLEFLIYFQGNSAPDKSGLPSDRFSAERTGGSVSTLTIQRTQQEDSAVYLCASSSSWEAVYEQYFGPGTRLTVT.

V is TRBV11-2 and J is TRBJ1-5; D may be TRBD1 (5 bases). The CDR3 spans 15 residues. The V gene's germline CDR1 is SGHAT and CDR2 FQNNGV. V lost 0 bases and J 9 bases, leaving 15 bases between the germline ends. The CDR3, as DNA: TGTGCCAGCAGCTTAGATCTACAGGCCGGTCGGCCCCAGCATTTT. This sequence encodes CASSLDLQAGRPQHF.

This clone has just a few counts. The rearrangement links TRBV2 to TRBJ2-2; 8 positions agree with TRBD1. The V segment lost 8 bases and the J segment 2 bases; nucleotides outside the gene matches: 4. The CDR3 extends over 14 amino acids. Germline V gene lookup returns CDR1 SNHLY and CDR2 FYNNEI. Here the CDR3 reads CASRTGRNTGELFF. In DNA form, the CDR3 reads TGTGCCAGCCGGACAGGGAGAAACACCGGGGAGCTGTTTTTT.